Shown below are 10 T cell receptor beta chains from a single sample sequenced in a study of shared clonotypes between healthy human individuals. Here immunoSEQ multiplex PCR was the method, and the copy in TCRdb shows in-frame clones only, minus some. In the table there are under 2,000,000 clones, about 95% of which are singletons. Naive CD8 cells comprised CD45RO-negative, CCR7-positively selected cells, excluding terminally differentiated effector memory CD45RA+ cells. Sequenced sample: naive CD8+ T cells sorted from blood. These receptors were taken from a man aged 18 to 30 in good health.

This sequence joins TRBV28 and TRBJ2-7, with 7 bases that match TRBD2. The CDR3 spans 17 residues. J gave up 4 bases and V 3 bases, and 15 bases lay outside the gene matches. Per the germline V gene, CDR1 is MDHEN and CDR2 is SYDVKM. The CDR3 DNA follows: TGTGCCAGCAGTTTGGAACGGGAGGCTCCCGTCCTGTACGAGCAGTACTTC. As protein: CASSLEREAPVLYEQYF. Complete variable domain (other parts from reference TRBV28 and TRBJ2-7): DVKVTQSSRYLVKRTGEKVFLECVQDMDHENMFWYRQDPGLGLRLIYFSYDVKMKEKGDIPEGYSVSREKKERFSLILESASTNQTSMYLCASSLEREAPVLYEQYFGPGTRLTVT.

V usage is TRBV4-3 and J usage is TRBJ2-3; no reliable D call. CDR1 LGHNA and CDR2 YSLEER come from the germline V gene. The CDR3 runs 11 residues. Trimming left V 3 bases short and J 2 bases short, with 0 bases between. CDR3 nucleotide sequence: TGCGCCAGCAGCCACACAGATACGCAGTATTTT. Its translation: CASSHTDTQYF.

V and J are TRBV9 and TRBJ2-1; no clear D. The CDR3 extends over 14 amino acids. Germline V gene sequence: CDR1 SGDLS, CDR2 YYNGEE. Trimming stripped 0 bases from V and 4 bases from J, with 8 bases between. Written as DNA, the CDR3 is TGTGCCAGCAGCGTAGGGGCGGATTACAATGAGCAGTTCTTC. Translation gives CASSVGADYNEQFF.

As for this clone: The same CDR3 is also encoded by other DNA sequences in this sample. V and J are TRBV6-5 and TRBJ2-7; 11 bases line up with TRBD1. Germline assignment: CDR1 MNHEY and CDR2 SVGAGI. This CDR3 spans 14 amino acids. The trim removed 2 bases at V and 4 bases at J, leaving 1 base unmatched. As DNA, the CDR3 is TGTGCCAGCAGTTACGGGACAGGGGGGTACGAGCAGTACTTC. Its protein is CASSYGTGGYEQYF.

The chain combines TRBV7-9 with TRBJ2-7; a weak D match, TRBD1 (6 bases). V gave up 4 bases and J gave up 1 base, with 14 bases separating them. Per the germline V gene, CDR1 is SEHNR and CDR2 is FQNEAQ (reference sequence). The CDR3 extends over 15 amino acids. CDR3 amino acids: CASSSTDRQSYEQYF. Written as DNA, the CDR3 is TGTGCCAGCAGCTCCACGGACAGACAATCCTACGAGCAGTACTTC.

The chain is built from TRBV4-1 and TRBJ2-1, with TRBD2 as a possible D gene (6 bases). Trimming shortened V by 4 bases and J by 4 bases, and 11 bases separated the two germline ends. The CDR3 covers 14 residues. CDR1 and CDR2 from the germline V gene are MGHRA and YSYEKL. CDR3 nucleotide sequence: TGCGCCAGCAGCCCGTTCGGAGGGTACAATGAGCAGTTCTTC. This translates into CASSPFGGYNEQFF.

The chain uses TRBV12-5 and TRBJ2-7; D is undetermined. The CDR3 has 13 amino acids. V shed 4 bases and J shed 5 bases, with 12 bases lying between them. From germline, CDR1 is LGHNT and CDR2 FRNRAP. CDR3 in DNA: TGTGCTAGTGGTTCCCCCAACAAGAACGAGCAGTACTTC. Translating gives CASGSPNKNEQYF.

The chain employs TRBV5-8 and TRBJ2-2, with D perhaps assigned TRBD1 or TRBD2 (5 bases each). Germline CDR1 SGHTS, CDR2 YDEGEE. V was pared by 1 base and J by 4 bases, with 8 bases between. The CDR3 has 14 residues. This chain's CDR3 is CASSLTGLTGELFF. The DNA of the CDR3 is TGTGCCAGCAGCTTGACAGGACTCACCGGGGAGCTGTTTTTT.

The V and J genes are TRBV5-6 and TRBJ2-7, with unresolved D. This CDR3 has 12 residues. The V and J ends lost 0 bases and 6 bases respectively, with 7 bases between them. Germline V gene data show CDR1 as SGHDT and CDR2 as YYEEEE. In nucleotides, the CDR3 is TGTGCCAGCAGCTTGGAGGGCTTCGAGCAGTACTTC. Amino acid sequence: CASSLEGFEQYF.

The V gene is TRBV19, the J gene TRBJ2-7; the D call may be TRBD1 or TRBD2 (6 bases each). V gave up 6 bases and J gave up 2 bases, with 14 bases separating them. CDR1 and CDR2 from the germline V gene are LNHDA and SQIVND (reference sequence). The CDR3 is made up of 14 amino acids. This CDR3 is CASRVQGGPYEQYF. The CDR3, as DNA: TGTGCCAGTAGGGTACAGGGAGGACCCTACGAGCAGTACTTC. The whole variable domain, filled in from reference TRBV19 and TRBJ2-7, reads DGGITQSPKYLFRKEGQNVTLSCEQNLNHDAMYWYRQDPGQGLRLIYYSQIVNDFQKGDIAEGYSVSREKKESFPLTVTSAQKNPTAFYLCASRVQGGPYEQYFGPGTRLTVT.